The TCR beta chain under discussion was sequenced for a study of post-analysis software for immune sequencing data. Germline V gene sequence: CDR1 KGHDR, CDR2 SFDVKD. The CDR3 has 15 amino acids. V shed 7 bases, J shed 2 bases, and the junction held 8 bases outside the gene matches. Broader study findings: TRBV5-6, TRBV5-1 and TRBV20-1 were among roughly 5 TRBV segments more frequent in patients than controls.

The library was made from cDNA and included unique molecular identifiers. Via MiXCR, TCRdb re-called the PCR reads, giving one row per CDR3 protein. Among approximately 250,000 distinct CDR3 sequences, 36% were seen once, and the ten largest hold under 5.5%. In this sample, this clonotype turned up many times. Its specificity is unknown. The sequenced material came from blood. This chain uses TRBV24-1 with TRBJ2-3; 7 positions match TRBD2. This receptor was obtained from a girl aged 5 to 17 with multiple sclerosis. The CDR3 sequence: CATRSSGGTTDTQYF. The CDR3 coding sequence is TGTGCCACCAGGTCGTCCGGGGGGACCACAGATACGCAGTATTTT.